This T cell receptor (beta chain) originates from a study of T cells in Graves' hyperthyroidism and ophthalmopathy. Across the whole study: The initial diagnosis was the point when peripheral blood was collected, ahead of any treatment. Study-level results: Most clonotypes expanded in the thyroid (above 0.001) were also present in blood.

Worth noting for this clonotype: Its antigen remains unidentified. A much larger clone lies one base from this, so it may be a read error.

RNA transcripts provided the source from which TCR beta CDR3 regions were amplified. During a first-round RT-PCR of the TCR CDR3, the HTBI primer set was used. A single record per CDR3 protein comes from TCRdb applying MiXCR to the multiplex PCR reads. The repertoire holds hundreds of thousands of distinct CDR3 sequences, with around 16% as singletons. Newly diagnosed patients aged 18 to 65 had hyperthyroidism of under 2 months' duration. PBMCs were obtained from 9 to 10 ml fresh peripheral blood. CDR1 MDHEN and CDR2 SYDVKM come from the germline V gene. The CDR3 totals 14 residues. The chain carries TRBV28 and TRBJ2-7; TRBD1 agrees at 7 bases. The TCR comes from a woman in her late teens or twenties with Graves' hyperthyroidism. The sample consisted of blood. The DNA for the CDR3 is TGTGCCAGCATCGACAGGGCCCCCGTCTACGAGCGGTACTTC. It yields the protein CASIDRAPVYERYF.